This is a list of T cell receptor beta chains from one sample in a study of cytomegalovirus exposure and HLA in healthy donors. Generated by immunoSEQ multiplex PCR, the TCRdb table keeps only in-frame clones and is missing some. The sample includes 150,000 to 200,000 clones, more than 80% seen only once; the top ten take 0.65% to 0.75%. The sequencing input was PBMCs. The receptors shown here come from a boy aged 10-17 years in good health and CMV-seronegative. Both conserved end residues are part of each CDR3. A D gene is named only where the DNA matches it firmly. Not all rows give a size; the values are once, few, many and, for expanded clones, a class.

cdr3_aa cdr3_nt d_call j_call clone_size v_call
CASSERLAGDNEQFF TGTGCCAGCAGTGAAAGACTAGCGGGGGACAATGAGCAGTTCTTC TRBD2 TRBJ2-1 . TRBV25-1
CAWTVGQYTQYF TGTGCCTGGACGGTGGGCCAATATACGCAGTATTTT . TRBJ2-3 . TRBV30
CSQTGSTEAFF TGCAGTCAAACGGGGAGCACTGAAGCTTTCTTT . TRBJ1-1 . TRBV20-1
CASSLGGYEQYF TGTGCCAGCAGCTTGGGAGGTTACGAGCAGTACTTC . TRBJ2-7 . TRBV5-4
CASSEPGGEAFF TGCGCCAGCAGTGAGCCAGGAGGTGAAGCTTTCTTT . TRBJ1-1 few TRBV10-2
CASSGTGEETQYF TGTGCCAGCAGCGGGACAGGGGAAGAGACCCAGTACTTC TRBD1 TRBJ2-5 . TRBV11-3
CASPTRDRGTEAFF TGTGCCAGCCCTACCAGGGACAGGGGAACTGAAGCTTTCTTT TRBD1 TRBJ1-1 . TRBV2
CASSQDSSGRSEQYF TGTGCCAGCAGCCAAGACTCTAGCGGGAGATCCGAGCAGTACTTC TRBD2 TRBJ2-7 . TRBV4-2
CASSDSGGYNEQFF TGTGCCAGCAGTGACAGCGGGGGCTACAATGAGCAGTTCTTC TRBD2 TRBJ2-1 few TRBV6-4
CASSDGSHTDTQYF TGTGCCAGCAGTGACGGGAGCCACACAGATACGCAGTATTTT . TRBJ2-3 . TRBV6-4
CASSLRGLAGVIASYEQYF TGTGCCAGCAGCTTAAGGGGACTAGCGGGAGTGATCGCCTCCTACGAGCAGTACTTC TRBD2 TRBJ2-7 . TRBV7-8
CASSQDLDRARPEAFF TGCGCCAGCAGCCAAGATTTGGACAGGGCAAGGCCTGAAGCTTTCTTT TRBD1 TRBJ1-1 . TRBV4-1
CASSIPRLDSPLHF TGTGCCAGTAGTATCCCCAGACTGGATTCACCCCTCCACTTT . TRBJ1-6 . TRBV19
CASSYRGNTGELFF TGTGCCAGCAGCTACAGGGGCAACACCGGGGAGCTGTTTTTT TRBD1 TRBJ2-2 . TRBV13
CASSEFRDSPLHF TGTGCCAGCAGTGAATTCAGGGATTCACCCCTCCACTTT . TRBJ1-6 . TRBV6-1
CASSQGQGEYYEQYF TGTGCCAGCAGCCAGGGACAGGGGGAGTACTACGAGCAGTACTTC TRBD1 TRBJ2-7 . TRBV7-9
CASSIGGATNEKLFF TGTGCCAGTAGTATTGGAGGGGCAACTAATGAAAAACTGTTTTTT . TRBJ1-4 . TRBV19
CASGPPTEQFF TGTGCTAGTGGCCCCCCCACAGAGCAGTTCTTC . TRBJ2-1 . TRBV12-5
CASSFRVLDGYTF TGCGCCAGCAGTTTCAGGGTTTTAGATGGCTACACCTTC . TRBJ1-2 . TRBV5-1
CAWSVHLRANYGYTF TGTGCCTGGAGTGTCCACCTCAGGGCAAACTATGGCTACACCTTC . TRBJ1-2 few TRBV30
CASSKEDQGQKAFF TGTGCCAGCAGCAAAGAGGATCAGGGCCAGAAAGCTTTCTTT . TRBJ1-1 once TRBV21-1
CASSPSSGSFTGELFF TGTGCCAGCAGCCCCTCGAGCGGGAGTTTCACCGGGGAGCTGTTTTTT TRBD2 TRBJ2-2 . TRBV5-4
CASSLDRIWTEAFF TGTGCCAGCAGCTTAGACAGGATTTGGACTGAAGCTTTCTTT . TRBJ1-1 . TRBV7-2
CASSEYRSNYGYTF TGTGCCAGCAGTGAATACAGAAGTAACTATGGCTACACCTTC . TRBJ1-2 . TRBV2
CASSLYSGGYEQYF TGTGCCAGCAGCTTATATAGCGGAGGCTACGAGCAGTACTTC . TRBJ2-7 . TRBV7-2
CAWSVRDSKAFF TGTGCCTGGAGTGTACGGGACAGCAAAGCTTTCTTT TRBD1 TRBJ1-1 once TRBV30
CASSSVRDTGELFF TGTGCCAGCAGCTCGGTCAGGGACACCGGGGAGCTGTTTTTT . TRBJ2-2 . TRBV7-2
CASSGAGTSGGLYTGELFF TGTGCCAGCAGCGGAGCCGGGACTAGCGGGGGGCTTTACACCGGGGAGCTGTTTTTT TRBD2 TRBJ2-2 . TRBV5-8
CASSRGLQSETQYF TGTGCCAGCAGTAGGGGTCTCCAGTCGGAGACCCAGTACTTC . TRBJ2-5 . TRBV6-5
CASRLKPEAGRDEQYF TGTGCCAGCAGGCTTAAACCCGAGGCGGGGCGGGACGAGCAGTACTTC . TRBJ2-7 . TRBV7-9
CASSLNPGTAEAFF TGTGCCAGCAGCTTAAATCCCGGGACAGCCGAAGCTTTCTTT TRBD1 TRBJ1-1 . TRBV7-3
CATGASGNTIYF TGTGCCACTGGGGCATCTGGAAACACCATATATTTT . TRBJ1-3 . TRBV6-1
CASNPRDRGSSNQPQHF TGTGCCAGCAACCCCCGGGACAGGGGGTCAAGCAATCAGCCCCAGCATTTT TRBD1 TRBJ1-5 . TRBV19
CASSYLRGEQFF TGTGCCAGTAGTTACCTCAGGGGAGAGCAGTTCTTC . TRBJ2-1 . TRBV19
CATSTGLAGPGEQFF TGTGCCACAAGCACGGGACTAGCGGGACCCGGTGAGCAGTTCTTC TRBD2 TRBJ2-1 . TRBV15
CASSPTLGTGAGNEQFF TGTGCCAGCAGCCCAACCTTAGGGACAGGGGCCGGCAATGAGCAGTTCTTC TRBD1 TRBJ2-1 once TRBV7-9
CASSYSSDTDEQYF TGTGCCAGCAGTTACTCGTCGGACACCGACGAGCAGTACTTC . TRBJ2-7 . TRBV6-5
CAWSKSGDQPQHF TGTGCCTGGAGTAAGTCAGGGGATCAGCCCCAGCATTTT . TRBJ1-5 . TRBV30
CASSWADNEQFF TGTGCCAGCAGCTGGGCAGACAATGAGCAGTTCTTC . TRBJ2-1 few TRBV7-9
CASSGGAVTEAFF TGTGCCAGCTCTGGAGGGGCGGTCACTGAAGCCTTCTTT . TRBJ1-1 . TRBV7-2
CASSHRGGRAWNEQFF TGTGCCAGCAGCCACAGAGGCGGGAGGGCCTGGAATGAGCAGTTCTTC TRBD2 TRBJ2-1 . TRBV11-3
CASSYGSPPEAFF TGTGCCAGCAGTTACGGCTCTCCCCCTGAAGCTTTCTTT . TRBJ1-1 few TRBV6-5
CASSPSKRSRGGYTF TGTGCCAGCTCACCATCGAAGAGATCTCGTGGTGGCTACACCTTC . TRBJ1-2 . TRBV18
CASSLTGTIPRGYNEQFF TGTGCCAGCAGCTTAACAGGAACTATCCCCCGTGGCTACAATGAGCAGTTCTTC . TRBJ2-1 . TRBV7-3
CASSLELAGGADTQYF TGCGCCAGCAGCCTGGAACTAGCGGGAGGGGCAGATACGCAGTATTTT TRBD2 TRBJ2-3 . TRBV4-3
CASSYRPGGRDTQYF TGTGCCAGCAGTTATCGTCCAGGGGGCAGAGATACGCAGTATTTT TRBD1 TRBJ2-3 . TRBV6-5
CASSAPGGEGPHYGYTF TGTGCCAGCAGCGCGCCGGGGGGGGAAGGTCCCCACTATGGCTACACCTTC . TRBJ1-2 . TRBV9